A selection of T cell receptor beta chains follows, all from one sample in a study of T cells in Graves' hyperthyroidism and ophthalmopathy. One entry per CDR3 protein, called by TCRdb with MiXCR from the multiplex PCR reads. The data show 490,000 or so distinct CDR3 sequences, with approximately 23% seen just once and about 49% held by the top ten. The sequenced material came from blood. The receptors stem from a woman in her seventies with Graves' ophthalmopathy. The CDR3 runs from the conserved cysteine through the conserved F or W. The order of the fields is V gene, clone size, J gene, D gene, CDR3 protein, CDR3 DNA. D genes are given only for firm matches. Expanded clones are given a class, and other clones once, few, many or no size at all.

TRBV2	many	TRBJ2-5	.	CASRGTSFAETQYF	TGTGCCAGCAGGGGGACCAGCTTTGCAGAGACCCAGTACTTC
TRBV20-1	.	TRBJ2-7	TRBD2	CSAESGRNYEQYF	TGCAGTGCTGAGAGCGGGAGGAATTACGAGCAGTACTTC
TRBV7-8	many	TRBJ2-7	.	CASSLSLANEQYF	TGTGCCAGCAGCTTGTCTCTAGCGAACGAGCAGTACTTC
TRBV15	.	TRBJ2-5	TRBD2	CATSRPGLAGGGETQYF	TGTGCCACCAGCAGACCGGGACTAGCGGGAGGTGGAGAGACCCAGTACTTC
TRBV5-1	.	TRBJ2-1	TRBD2	CASSQGLAGGTWNEQFF	TGCGCCAGCAGCCAGGGACTAGCGGGAGGGACCTGGAATGAGCAGTTCTTC
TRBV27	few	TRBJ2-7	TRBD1	CASLTAVGGKYEQYF	TGTGCCAGCTTGACTGCGGTAGGGGGCAAGTACGAGCAGTACTTC
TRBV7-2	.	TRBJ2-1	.	CASSPGLPGRNEQFF	TGTGCCAGCAGCCCCGGACTCCCGGGTCGCAATGAGCAGTTCTTC
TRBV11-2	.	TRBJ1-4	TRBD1	CASSPSTGANEKLFF	TGTGCCAGCAGCCCATCGACAGGGGCCAATGAAAAACTGTTTTTT
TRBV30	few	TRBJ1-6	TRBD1	CAWSVGQGNSPLHF	TGTGCCTGGAGTGTCGGACAGGGGAATTCACCCCTCCACTTT
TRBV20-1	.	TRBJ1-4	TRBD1	CSARDRGGEGEKLFF	TGCAGTGCTAGAGATCGAGGGGGCGAGGGTGAAAAACTGTTTTTT
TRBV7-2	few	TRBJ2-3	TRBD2	CASSLVTSGSSGDTQYF	TGTGCCAGCAGCTTAGTAACTAGCGGGAGTTCGGGAGATACGCAGTATTTT
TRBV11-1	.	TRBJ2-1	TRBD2	CASSLGRGGNADEQFF	TGTGCCAGCAGCTTAGGGCGCGGGGGAAATGCCGATGAGCAGTTCTTC
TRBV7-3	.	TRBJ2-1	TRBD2	CASSKAGVTYNEQFF	TGTGCCAGCAGCAAGGCGGGAGTAACCTACAATGAGCAGTTCTTC
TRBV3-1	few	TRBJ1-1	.	CASSPRNLNTEAFF	TGTGCCAGCAGCCCCAGAAATCTGAACACTGAAGCTTTCTTT
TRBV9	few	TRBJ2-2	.	CASSVGVYEELFF	TGTGCCAGCAGCGTAGGGGTCTACGAGGAGCTGTTTTTT
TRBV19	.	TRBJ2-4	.	CASSISGLLAKNIQYF	TGTGCCAGTAGTATTTCCGGATTATTAGCCAAAAACATTCAGTACTTC
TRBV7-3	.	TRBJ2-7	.	CASSLTAVDEQYF	TGTGCCAGCAGCTTAACGGCGGTGGACGAGCAGTACTTC
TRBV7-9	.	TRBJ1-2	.	CASSSLTVTYGYTF	TGTGCCAGCAGCTCCCTGACAGTTACTTATGGCTACACCTTC
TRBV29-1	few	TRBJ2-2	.	CSARSGGVTGELFF	TGCAGCGCACGTAGCGGAGGGGTCACCGGGGAGCTGTTTTTT
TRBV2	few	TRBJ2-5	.	CASSDTAQTQYF	TGTGCCAGCAGTGATACAGCACAGACCCAGTACTTC
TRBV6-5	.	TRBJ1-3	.	CASSYAPLGRTGNTIYF	TGTGCCAGCAGCTATGCCCCTCTGGGCAGAACTGGAAACACCATATATTTT
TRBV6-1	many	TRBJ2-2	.	CASSAREELFF	TGTGCCAGCAGTGCCAGGGAGGAGCTGTTTTTT
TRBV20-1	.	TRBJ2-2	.	CSARDSWRENTGELFF	TGCAGTGCTAGAGATAGTTGGCGGGAGAACACCGGGGAGCTGTTTTTT
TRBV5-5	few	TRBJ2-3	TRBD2	CASSFGLAGVTDTQYF	TGTGCCAGCAGCTTTGGACTAGCGGGAGTAACAGATACGCAGTATTTT
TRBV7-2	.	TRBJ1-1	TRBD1	CASRPQGFTEAFF	TGTGCCAGCAGACCACAGGGGTTCACTGAAGCTTTCTTT
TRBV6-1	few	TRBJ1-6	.	CASSYLRENNSPLHF	TGTGCCAGCAGTTATCTGAGGGAAAATAATTCACCCCTCCACTTT
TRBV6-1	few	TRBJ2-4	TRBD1	CASTATGGPKNIQYF	TGTGCCAGCACCGCAACAGGGGGCCCCAAAAACATTCAGTACTTC
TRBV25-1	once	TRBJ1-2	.	CASSEYLDGYTF	TGTGCCAGCAGTGAATATTTGGACGGCTACACCTTC
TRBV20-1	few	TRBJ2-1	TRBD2	CSARSGTSDPKDMFF	TGCAGTGCTAGATCCGGGACTAGCGACCCCAAGGATATGTTCTTC
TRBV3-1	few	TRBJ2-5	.	CASSHQQGRETQYF	TGTGCCAGCAGCCATCAACAGGGTCGAGAGACCCAGTACTTC
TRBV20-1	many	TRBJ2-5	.	CSARDGVRVYQETQYF	TGCAGTGCTAGAGATGGAGTGAGGGTTTACCAAGAGACCCAGTACTTC
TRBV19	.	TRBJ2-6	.	CASTRKRATGANVLTF	TGTGCCAGTACCCGGAAGCGGGCAACTGGGGCCAACGTCCTGACTTTC
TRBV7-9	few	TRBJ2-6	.	CASRSGTSSDVLTF	TGTGCCAGCAGGTCCGGGACATCCTCGGATGTCCTGACTTTC
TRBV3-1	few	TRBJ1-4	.	CASSSRSGAEKLFF	TGTGCCAGCAGCTCTCGGTCGGGGGCTGAAAAACTGTTTTTT
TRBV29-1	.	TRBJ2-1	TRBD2	CSVESPGSGRQNEQFF	TGCAGCGTTGAATCGCCCGGCAGCGGGAGACAGAATGAGCAGTTCTTC
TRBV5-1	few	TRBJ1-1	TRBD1	CASSFGQGANTEAFF	TGCGCCAGCAGCTTCGGACAGGGGGCGAACACTGAAGCTTTCTTT
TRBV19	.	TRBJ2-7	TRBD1	CASSMRPWTGGSEVSYEQYF	TGTGCCAGTAGTATGCGGCCCTGGACAGGGGGCTCCGAGGTCTCCTACGAGCAGTACTTC
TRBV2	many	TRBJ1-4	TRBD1	CASSHDRGDEKLFF	TGTGCCAGCAGCCATGACAGGGGGGATGAAAAACTGTTTTTT
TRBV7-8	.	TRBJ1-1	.	CASSLAAEMNTEAFF	TGTGCCAGCAGCTTAGCTGCGGAGATGAACACTGAAGCTTTCTTT
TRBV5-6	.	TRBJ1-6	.	CASSLRRDGNNSPLHF	TGTGCCAGCAGCTTAAGGCGGGACGGAAATAATTCACCCCTCCACTTT
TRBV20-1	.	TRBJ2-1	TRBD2	CSARLAGGGEQFF	TGCAGTGCGAGACTAGCGGGAGGGGGTGAGCAGTTCTTC
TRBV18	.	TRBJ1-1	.	CASSPPGANTEAFF	TGTGCCAGCTCACCCCCGGGAGCGAACACTGAAGCTTTCTTT
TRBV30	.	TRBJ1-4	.	CAWGTGPPNEKLFF	TGTGCCTGGGGAACGGGCCCCCCTAATGAAAAACTGTTTTTT
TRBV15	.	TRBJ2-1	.	CATSSHRDGGNEQFF	TGTGCCACCAGCAGCCACCGGGACGGGGGTAATGAGCAGTTCTTC
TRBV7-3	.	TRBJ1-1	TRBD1	CASSRGDRLNTEAFF	TGTGCCAGCAGCCGAGGGGACAGATTGAACACTGAAGCTTTCTTT